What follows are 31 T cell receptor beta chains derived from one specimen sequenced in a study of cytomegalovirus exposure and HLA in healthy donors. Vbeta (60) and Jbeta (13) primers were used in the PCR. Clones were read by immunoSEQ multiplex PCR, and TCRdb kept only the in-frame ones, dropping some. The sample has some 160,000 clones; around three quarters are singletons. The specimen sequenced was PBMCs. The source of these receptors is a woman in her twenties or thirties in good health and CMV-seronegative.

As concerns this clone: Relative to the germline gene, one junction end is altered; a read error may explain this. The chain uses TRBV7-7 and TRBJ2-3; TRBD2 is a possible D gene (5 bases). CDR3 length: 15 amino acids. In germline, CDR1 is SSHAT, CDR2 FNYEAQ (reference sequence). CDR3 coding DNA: TGTGCTAGCAGCTTAAACGGGGTGAGCACAGATACGCAGTATTTT. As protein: CASSLNGVSTDTQYF.

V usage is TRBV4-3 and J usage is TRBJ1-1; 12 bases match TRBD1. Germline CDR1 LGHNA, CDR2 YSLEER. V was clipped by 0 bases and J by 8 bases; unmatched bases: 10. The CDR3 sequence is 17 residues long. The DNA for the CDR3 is TGCGCCAGCAGCCAAGATGGGACAGGGGGCAGAATATTGGAAGCTTTCTTT. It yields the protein CASSQDGTGGRILEAFF.

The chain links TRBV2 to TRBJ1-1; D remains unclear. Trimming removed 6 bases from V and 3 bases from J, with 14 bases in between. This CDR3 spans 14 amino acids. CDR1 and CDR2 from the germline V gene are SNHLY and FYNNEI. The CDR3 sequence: CASSLQRKYTEAFF. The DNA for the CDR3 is TGTGCCAGCAGCCTTCAGAGGAAGTACACTGAAGCTTTCTTT.

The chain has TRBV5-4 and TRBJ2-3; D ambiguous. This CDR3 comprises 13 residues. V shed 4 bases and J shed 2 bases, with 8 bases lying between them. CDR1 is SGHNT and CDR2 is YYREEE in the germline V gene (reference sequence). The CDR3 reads CASSPASTDTQYF. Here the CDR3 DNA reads TGTGCCAGCAGCCCTGCGTCCACAGATACGCAGTATTTT.

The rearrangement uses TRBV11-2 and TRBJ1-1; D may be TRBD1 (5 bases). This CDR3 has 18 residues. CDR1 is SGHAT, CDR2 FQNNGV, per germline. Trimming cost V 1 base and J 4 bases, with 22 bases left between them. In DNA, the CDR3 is TGTGCCAGCAGCTTAGTTGGCAAGGGGTTTAGTTCGGGCACTGAAGCTTTCTTT. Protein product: CASSLVGKGFSSGTEAFF.

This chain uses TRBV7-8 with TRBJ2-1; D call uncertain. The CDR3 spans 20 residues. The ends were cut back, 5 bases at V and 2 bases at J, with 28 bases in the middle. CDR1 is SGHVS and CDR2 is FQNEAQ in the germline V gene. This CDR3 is CASSQALWQAENNPYNEQFF. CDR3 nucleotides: TGTGCCAGCAGCCAGGCCCTCTGGCAGGCAGAGAATAACCCCTACAATGAGCAGTTCTTC.

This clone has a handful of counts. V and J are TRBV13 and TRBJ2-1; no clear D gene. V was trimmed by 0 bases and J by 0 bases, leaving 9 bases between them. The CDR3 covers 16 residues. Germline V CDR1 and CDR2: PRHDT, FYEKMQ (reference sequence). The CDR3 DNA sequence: TGTGCCAGCAGCTTAGGTGGGCAGAGCTCCTACAATGAGCAGTTCTTC. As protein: CASSLGGQSSYNEQFF.

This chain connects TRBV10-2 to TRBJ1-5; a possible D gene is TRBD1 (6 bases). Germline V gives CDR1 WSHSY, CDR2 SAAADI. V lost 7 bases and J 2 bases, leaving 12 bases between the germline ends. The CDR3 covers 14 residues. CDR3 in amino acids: CASKWGLGNQPQHF. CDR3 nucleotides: TGCGCCAGCAAGTGGGGGCTCGGCAATCAGCCCCAGCATTTT.

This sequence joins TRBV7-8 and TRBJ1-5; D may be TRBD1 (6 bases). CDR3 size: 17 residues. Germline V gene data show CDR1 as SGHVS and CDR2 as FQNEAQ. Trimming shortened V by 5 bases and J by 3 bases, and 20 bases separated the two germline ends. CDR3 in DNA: TGTGCCAGCAGCCCAAAAATCCGCACAGGGATCAATCAGCCCCAGCATTTT. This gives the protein CASSPKIRTGINQPQHF. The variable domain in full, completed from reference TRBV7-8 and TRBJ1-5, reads GAGVSQSPRYKVAKRGQDVALRCDPISGHVSLFWYQQALGQGPEFLTYFQNEAQLDKSGLPSDRFFAERPEGSVSTLKIQRTQQEDSAVYLCASSPKIRTGINQPQHFGDGTRLSIL.

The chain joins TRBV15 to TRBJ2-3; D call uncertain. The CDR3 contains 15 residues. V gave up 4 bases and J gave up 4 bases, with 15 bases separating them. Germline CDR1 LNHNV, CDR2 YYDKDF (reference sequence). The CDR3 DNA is TGTGCCACCAGCACACACGCAGCGATAGCAGATACGCAGTATTTT. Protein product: CATSTHAAIADTQYF.

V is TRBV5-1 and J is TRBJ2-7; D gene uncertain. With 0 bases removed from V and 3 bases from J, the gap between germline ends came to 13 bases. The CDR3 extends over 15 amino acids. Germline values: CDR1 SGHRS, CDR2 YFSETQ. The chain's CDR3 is CASSLGGAQSYEQYF. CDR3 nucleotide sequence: TGCGCCAGCAGCTTGGGAGGTGCCCAGAGCTACGAGCAGTACTTC.

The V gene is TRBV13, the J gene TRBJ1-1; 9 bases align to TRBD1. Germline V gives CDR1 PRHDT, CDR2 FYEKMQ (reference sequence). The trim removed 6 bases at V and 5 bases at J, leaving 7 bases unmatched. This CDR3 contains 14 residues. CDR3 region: CASRVQGAETEAFF. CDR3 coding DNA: TGTGCCAGCAGGGTACAGGGGGCGGAAACTGAAGCTTTCTTT.

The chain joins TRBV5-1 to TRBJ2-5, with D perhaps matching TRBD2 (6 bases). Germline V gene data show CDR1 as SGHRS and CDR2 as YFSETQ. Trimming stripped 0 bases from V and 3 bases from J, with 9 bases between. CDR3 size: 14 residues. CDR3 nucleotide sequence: TGCGCCAGCAGCTTGGCCGGCGGGGAAGAGACCCAGTACTTC. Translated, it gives CASSLAGGEETQYF.

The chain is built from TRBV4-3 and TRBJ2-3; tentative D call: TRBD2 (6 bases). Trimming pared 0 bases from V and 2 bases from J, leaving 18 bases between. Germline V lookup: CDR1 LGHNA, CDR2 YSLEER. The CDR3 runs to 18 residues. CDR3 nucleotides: TGCGCCAGCAGCCAAGATGCCGGGAGAGACGCTTTCACAGATACGCAGTATTTT. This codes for CASSQDAGRDAFTDTQYF.

Here the CDR3 DNA reads TGTGCCAGCAGGACACGACAGGGCTACGAGCAGTACTTC. Encoded protein: CASRTRQGYEQYF. V and J are TRBV7-8 and TRBJ2-7, with 7 bases that match TRBD1. The V gene end was trimmed by 6 bases and the J gene end by 3 bases; junction bases not matched to a gene: 5. The CDR3 contains 13 residues. The germline gives CDR1 SGHVS, CDR2 FQNEAQ.

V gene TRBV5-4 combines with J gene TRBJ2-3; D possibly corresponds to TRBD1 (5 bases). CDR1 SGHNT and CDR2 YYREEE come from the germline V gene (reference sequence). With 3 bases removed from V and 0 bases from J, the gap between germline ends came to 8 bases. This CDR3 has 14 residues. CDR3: CASSSRASTDTQYF. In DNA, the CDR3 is TGTGCCAGCAGCTCCAGGGCTAGCACAGATACGCAGTATTTT.

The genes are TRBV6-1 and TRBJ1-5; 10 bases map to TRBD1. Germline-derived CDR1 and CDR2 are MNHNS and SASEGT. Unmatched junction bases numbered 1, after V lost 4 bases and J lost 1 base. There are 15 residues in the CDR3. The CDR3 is CASSGTGGSNQPQHF. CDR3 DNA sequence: TGTGCCAGCAGTGGGACAGGGGGAAGCAATCAGCCCCAGCATTTT.

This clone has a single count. For the CDR3, the DNA is TGTGCCAGTAGTATCGCACTAGCCGAGACCCAGTACTTC. Translating it yields CASSIALAETQYF. The chain joins TRBV19 to TRBJ2-5; D possibly corresponds to TRBD2 (6 bases). Germline CDR1 is LNHDA and CDR2 is SQIVND (reference sequence). This CDR3 region has 13 residues. V was clipped by 3 bases and J by 5 bases, with 10 bases between them.

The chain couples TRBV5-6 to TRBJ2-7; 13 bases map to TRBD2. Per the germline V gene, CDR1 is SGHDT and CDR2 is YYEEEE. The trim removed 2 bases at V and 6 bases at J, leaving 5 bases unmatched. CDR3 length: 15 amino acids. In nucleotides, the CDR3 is TGTGCCAGCAGCTTACTAGCGGGGGGGCCCGGCGAGCAGTACTTC. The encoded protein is CASSLLAGGPGEQYF.

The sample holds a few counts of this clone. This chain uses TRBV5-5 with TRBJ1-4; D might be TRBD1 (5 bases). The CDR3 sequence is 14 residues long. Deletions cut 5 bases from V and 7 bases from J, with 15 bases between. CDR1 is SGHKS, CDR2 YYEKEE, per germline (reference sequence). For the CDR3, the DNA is TGTGCCAGCAGTCCCGGACAAAAGGGTGAAAAACTGTTTTTT. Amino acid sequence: CASSPGQKGEKLFF.

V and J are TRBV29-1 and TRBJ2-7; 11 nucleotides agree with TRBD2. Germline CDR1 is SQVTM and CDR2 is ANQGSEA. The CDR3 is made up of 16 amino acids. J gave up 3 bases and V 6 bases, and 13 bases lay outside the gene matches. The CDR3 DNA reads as TGCAGCGTAGAAACGCCTAGCGGGGGGATCTTCTACGAGCAGTACTTC. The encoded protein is CSVETPSGGIFYEQYF.

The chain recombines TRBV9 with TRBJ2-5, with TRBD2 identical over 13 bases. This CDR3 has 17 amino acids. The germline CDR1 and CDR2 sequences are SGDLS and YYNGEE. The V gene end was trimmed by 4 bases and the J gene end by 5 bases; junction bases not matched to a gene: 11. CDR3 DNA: TGTGCCAGCAGCCAGACTAGCGGGAGGCTGGGATTGGAGACCCAGTACTTC. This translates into CASSQTSGRLGLETQYF.

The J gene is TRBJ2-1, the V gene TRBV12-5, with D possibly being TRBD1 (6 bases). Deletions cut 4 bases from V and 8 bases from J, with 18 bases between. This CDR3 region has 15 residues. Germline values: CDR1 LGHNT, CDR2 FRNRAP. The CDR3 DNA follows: TGTGCTAGTGGTTCTTGGACAGCCACGAGGGATGAGCAGTTCTTC. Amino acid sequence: CASGSWTATRDEQFF.

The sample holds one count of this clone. The CDR3 DNA sequence: TGCGCCAGCAGCAAGACAGGGGGCGAGCAGTACTTC. Translated, it gives CASSKTGGEQYF. This chain uses TRBV10-1 with TRBJ2-7, with TRBD1 matching over 9 bases. Looked up from germline, CDR1 is WNHNN and CDR2 is SYGVQD (reference sequence). The CDR3 totals 12 residues. V dropped 6 bases and J dropped 6; count of bases not matched to a gene: 3.

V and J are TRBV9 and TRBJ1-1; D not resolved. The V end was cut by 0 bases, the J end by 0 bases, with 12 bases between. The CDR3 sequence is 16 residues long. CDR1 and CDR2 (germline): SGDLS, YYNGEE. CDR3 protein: CASSVEPGGLNTEAFF. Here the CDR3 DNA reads TGTGCCAGCAGCGTAGAACCGGGTGGGTTGAACACTGAAGCTTTCTTT.

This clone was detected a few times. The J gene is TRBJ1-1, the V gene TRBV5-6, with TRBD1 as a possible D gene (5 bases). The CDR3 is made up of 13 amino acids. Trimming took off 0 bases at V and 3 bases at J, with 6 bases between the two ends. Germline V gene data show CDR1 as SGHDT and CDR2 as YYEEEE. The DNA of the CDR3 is TGTGCCAGCAGCTTGGGACAGTACACTGAAGCTTTCTTT. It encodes CASSLGQYTEAFF. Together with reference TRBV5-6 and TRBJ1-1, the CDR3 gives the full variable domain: DAGVTQSPTHLIKTRGQQVTLRCSPKSGHDTVSWYQQALGQGPQFIFQYYEEEERQRGNFPDRFSGHQFPNYSSELNVNALLLGDSALYLCASSLGQYTEAFFGQGTRLTVV.

CDR3 sequence reads: CSALTREAFF. CDR3 coding DNA: TGCAGTGCCCTAACCCGTGAAGCTTTCTTT. The chain employs TRBV20-1 and TRBJ1-1, with D hard to call. This CDR3 has 10 residues. V was cut by 6 bases and J by 7 bases, with 9 bases left in between. Germline CDR1 is DFQATT and CDR2 is SNEGSKA (reference sequence).

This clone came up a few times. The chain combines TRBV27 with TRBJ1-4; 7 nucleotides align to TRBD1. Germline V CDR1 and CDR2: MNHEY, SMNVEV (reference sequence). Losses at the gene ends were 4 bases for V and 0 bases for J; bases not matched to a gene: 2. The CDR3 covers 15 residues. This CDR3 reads CASSSQGATNEKLFF. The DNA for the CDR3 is TGTGCCAGCAGTTCCCAGGGGGCAACTAATGAAAAACTGTTTTTT.

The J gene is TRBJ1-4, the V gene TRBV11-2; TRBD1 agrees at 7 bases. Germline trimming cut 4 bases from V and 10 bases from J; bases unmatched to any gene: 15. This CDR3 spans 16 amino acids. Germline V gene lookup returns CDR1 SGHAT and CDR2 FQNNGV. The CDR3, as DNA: TGTGCCAGCAGCTCGACACTCCTAAGGGCAGGGGGAAAACTGTTTTTT. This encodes CASSSTLLRAGGKLFF.

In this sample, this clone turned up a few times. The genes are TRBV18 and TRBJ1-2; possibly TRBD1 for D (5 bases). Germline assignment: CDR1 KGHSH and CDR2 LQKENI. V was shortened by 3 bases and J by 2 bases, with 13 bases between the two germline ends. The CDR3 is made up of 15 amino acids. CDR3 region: CASSPLSGTNYGYTF. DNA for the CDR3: TGTGCCAGCTCACCGTTGAGCGGGACGAACTATGGCTACACCTTC.

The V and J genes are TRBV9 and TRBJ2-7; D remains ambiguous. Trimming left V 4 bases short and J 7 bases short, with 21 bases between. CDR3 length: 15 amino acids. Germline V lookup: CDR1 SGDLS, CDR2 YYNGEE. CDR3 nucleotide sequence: TGTGCCAGCAGCCCGGGTGTGGGTCCTGGGTGGGAGCAGTACTTC. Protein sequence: CASSPGVGPGWEQYF.